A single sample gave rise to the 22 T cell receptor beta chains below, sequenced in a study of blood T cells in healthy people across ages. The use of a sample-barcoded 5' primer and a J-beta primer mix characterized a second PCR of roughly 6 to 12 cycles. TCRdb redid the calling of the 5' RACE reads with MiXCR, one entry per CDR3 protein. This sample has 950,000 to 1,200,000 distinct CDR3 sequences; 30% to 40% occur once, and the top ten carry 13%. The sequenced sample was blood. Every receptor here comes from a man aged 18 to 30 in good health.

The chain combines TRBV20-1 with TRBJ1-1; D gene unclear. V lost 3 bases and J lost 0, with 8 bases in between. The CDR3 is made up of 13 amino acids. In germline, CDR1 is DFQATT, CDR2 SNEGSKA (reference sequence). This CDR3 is CSASGSMNTEAFF. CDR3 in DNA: TGCAGTGCTAGCGGCAGCATGAACACTGAAGCTTTCTTT.

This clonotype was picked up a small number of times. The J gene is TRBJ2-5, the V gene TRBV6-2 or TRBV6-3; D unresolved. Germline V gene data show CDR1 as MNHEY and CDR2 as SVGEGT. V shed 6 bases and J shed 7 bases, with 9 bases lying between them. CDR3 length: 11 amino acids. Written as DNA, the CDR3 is TGTGCCAGCAGCCAAATGACGACCCAGTACTTC. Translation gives CASSQMTTQYF.

CDR3 sequence (DNA): TGTGCCAGCAGTGAACAGGACCGCCGACACATTCAGTACTTC. This translates into CASSEQDRRHIQYF. The rearrangement links TRBV6-1 to TRBJ2-4; D unclear. V lost 2 bases and J 8 bases, leaving 13 bases between the germline ends. The CDR3 is 14 amino acids. Germline CDR1 reads MNHNS; CDR2 reads SASEGT.

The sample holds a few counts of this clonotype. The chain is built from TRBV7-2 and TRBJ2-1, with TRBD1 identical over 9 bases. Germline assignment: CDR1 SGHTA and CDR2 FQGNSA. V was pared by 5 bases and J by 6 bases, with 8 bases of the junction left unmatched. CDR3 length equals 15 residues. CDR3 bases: TGTGCCAGCAGCGCCCGGACAGGGGATGGCAATGAGCAGTTCTTC. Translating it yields CASSARTGDGNEQFF.

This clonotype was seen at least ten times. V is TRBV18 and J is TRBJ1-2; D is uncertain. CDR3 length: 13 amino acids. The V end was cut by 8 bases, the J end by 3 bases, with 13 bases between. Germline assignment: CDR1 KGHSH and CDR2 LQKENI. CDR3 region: CASSPRTDYGYTF. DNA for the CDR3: TGTGCCAGCAGTCCCCGGACGGACTATGGCTACACCTTC.

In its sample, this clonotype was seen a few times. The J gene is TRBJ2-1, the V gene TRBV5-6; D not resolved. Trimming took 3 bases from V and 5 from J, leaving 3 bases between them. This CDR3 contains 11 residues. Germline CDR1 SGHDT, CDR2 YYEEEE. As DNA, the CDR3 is TGTGCCAGCAGCTGGCACAATGAGCAGTTCTTC. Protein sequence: CASSWHNEQFF.

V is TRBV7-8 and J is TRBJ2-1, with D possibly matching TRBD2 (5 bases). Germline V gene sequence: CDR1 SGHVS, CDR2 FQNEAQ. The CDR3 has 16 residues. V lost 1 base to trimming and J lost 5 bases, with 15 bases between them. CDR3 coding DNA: TGTGCCAGCAGCTTAGGGCTAGCCACATACGACAATGAGCAGTTCTTC. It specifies CASSLGLATYDNEQFF.

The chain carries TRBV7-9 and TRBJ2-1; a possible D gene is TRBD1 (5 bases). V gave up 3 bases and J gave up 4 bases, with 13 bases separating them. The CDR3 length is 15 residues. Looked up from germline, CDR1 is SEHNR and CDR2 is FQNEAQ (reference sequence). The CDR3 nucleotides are TGTGCCAGCAGCTTCAAAGGGGCAGGGTACAATGAGCAGTTCTTC. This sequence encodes CASSFKGAGYNEQFF.

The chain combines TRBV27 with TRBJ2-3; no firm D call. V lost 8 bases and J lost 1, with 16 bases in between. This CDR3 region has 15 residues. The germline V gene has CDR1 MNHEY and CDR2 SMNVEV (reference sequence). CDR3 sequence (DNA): TGTGCCAGCTCAACAGCATCCAGAGGCACAGATACGCAGTATTTT. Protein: CASSTASRGTDTQYF.

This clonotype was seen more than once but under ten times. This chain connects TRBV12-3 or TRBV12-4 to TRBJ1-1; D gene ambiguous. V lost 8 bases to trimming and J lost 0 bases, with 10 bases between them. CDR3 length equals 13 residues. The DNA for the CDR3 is TGTGCCAGCTCGTCCAGATTGAACACTGAAGCTTTCTTT. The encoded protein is CASSSRLNTEAFF.

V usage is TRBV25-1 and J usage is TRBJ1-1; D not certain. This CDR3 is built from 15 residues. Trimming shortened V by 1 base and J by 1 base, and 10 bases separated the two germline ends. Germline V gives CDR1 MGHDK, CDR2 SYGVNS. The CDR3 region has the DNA TGTGCCAGCAGTGAATCGGGAATTGGGAACACTGAAGCTTTCTTT. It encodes CASSESGIGNTEAFF. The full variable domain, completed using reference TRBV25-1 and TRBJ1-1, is EADIYQTPRYLVIGTGKKITLECSQTMGHDKMYWYQQDPGMELHLIHYSYGVNSTEKGDLSSESTVSRIRTEHFPLTLESARPSHTSQYLCASSESGIGNTEAFFGQGTRLTVV.

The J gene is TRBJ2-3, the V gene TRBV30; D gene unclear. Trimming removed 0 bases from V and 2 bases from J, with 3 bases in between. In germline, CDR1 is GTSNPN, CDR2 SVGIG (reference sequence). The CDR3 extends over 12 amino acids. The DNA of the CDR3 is TGTGCCTGGAGTGTTAACACAGATACGCAGTATTTT. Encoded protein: CAWSVNTDTQYF.

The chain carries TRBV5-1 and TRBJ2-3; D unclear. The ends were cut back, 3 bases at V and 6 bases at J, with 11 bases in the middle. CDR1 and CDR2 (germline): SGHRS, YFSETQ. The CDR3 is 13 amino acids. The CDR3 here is CASSSIPRDTQYF. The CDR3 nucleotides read TGCGCCAGCAGCTCAATCCCCAGGGATACGCAGTATTTT.

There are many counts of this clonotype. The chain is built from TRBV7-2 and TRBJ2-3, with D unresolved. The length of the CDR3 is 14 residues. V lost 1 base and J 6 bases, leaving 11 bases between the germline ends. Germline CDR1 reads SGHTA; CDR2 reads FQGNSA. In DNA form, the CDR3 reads TGTGCCAGCAGCTTAGATGTGTACGAGGATACGCAGTATTTT. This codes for CASSLDVYEDTQYF.

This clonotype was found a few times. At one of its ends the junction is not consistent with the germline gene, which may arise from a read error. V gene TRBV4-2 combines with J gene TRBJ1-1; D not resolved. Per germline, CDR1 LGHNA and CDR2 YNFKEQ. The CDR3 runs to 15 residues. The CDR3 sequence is CASIQEERANTEAFF. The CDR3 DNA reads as TGTGCCAGCATCCAAGAGGAAAGGGCGAACACTGAAGCTTTCTTT.

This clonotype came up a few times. DNA for the CDR3: TGCAGCGTTGAAAGGCGACTAGCGGCTGAGACCCAGTACTTC. Translation: CSVERRLAAETQYF. V gene TRBV29-1 combines with J gene TRBJ2-5; 9 bases align to TRBD2. V shed 2 bases and J 5 bases; nucleotides not matched to a gene: 6. This CDR3 has 14 residues. Germline CDR1 reads SQVTM; CDR2 reads ANQGSEA.

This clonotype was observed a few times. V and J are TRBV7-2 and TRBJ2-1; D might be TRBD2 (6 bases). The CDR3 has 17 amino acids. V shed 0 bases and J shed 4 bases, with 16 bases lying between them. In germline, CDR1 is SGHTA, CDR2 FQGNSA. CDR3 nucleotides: TGTGCCAGCAGCTTAGCCCTCGGCGCGGGGTCATACAATGAGCAGTTCTTC. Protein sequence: CASSLALGAGSYNEQFF.

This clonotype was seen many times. CDR3 in DNA: TGTGCCAGCAGCCGTCGACTAACAGGGAGGGGAGATACGCAGTATTTT. Translated, it gives CASSRRLTGRGDTQYF. The chain joins TRBV7-2 to TRBJ2-3; weak D call: TRBD2 (7 bases). Trimming took off 5 bases at V and 5 bases at J, with 20 bases between the two ends. Germline assignment: CDR1 SGHTA and CDR2 FQGNSA. The CDR3 has 16 residues.

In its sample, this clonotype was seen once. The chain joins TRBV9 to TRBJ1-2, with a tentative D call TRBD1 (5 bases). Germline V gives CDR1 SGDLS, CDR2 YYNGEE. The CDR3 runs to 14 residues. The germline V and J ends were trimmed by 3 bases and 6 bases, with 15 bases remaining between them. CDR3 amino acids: CASSAVDKGDGYTF. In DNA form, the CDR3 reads TGTGCCAGCAGCGCCGTAGACAAAGGGGATGGCTACACCTTC.

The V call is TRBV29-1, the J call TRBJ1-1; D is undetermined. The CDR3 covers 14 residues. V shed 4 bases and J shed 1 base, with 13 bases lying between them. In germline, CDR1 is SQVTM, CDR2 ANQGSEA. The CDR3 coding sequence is TGCAGCGTTGGGTCCCATGAGAAGAACACTGAAGCTTTCTTT. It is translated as CSVGSHEKNTEAFF.

CDR3 in amino acids: CASSGSRDQAFF. CDR3 nucleotide sequence: TGCGCCAGCAGTGGTTCCCGGGACCAAGCTTTCTTT. The chain uses TRBV10-2 and TRBJ1-1; possibly TRBD1 for D (5 bases). Germline V gives CDR1 WSHSY, CDR2 SAAADI. With 4 bases removed from V and 9 bases from J, the gap between germline ends came to 12 bases. The CDR3 contains 12 residues.

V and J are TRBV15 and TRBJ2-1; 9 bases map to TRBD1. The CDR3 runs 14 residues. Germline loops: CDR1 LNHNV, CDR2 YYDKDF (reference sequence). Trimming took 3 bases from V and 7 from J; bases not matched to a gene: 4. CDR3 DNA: TGTGCCACCAGCAGGGGACAGGGTGGGAATGAGCAGTTCTTC. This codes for CATSRGQGGNEQFF.